Below, one TCR beta chain is given with its context. This record belongs to a study of blood T cell repertoires in COVID-19. Turning to the study itself: The samples span acute and convalescent COVID-19 from the United States, Italy and Spain. T cells, B-cell-depleted T cells, or PBMCs provided the cDNA or gDNA that served as material.

Original processing notes: From reference gene primer amplification, estimates of nucleated cell counts were derived. TCRdb's table, derived via immunoSEQ multiplex PCR, lists solely in-frame clones and lacks some. Clonal size and the V and J genes are those of that table, whereas D and trimming came from the DNA. The sample includes about 48,000 clones, approximately 80% of them seen just once. This receptor was identified in a man aged 35-49 years with acute or convalescent COVID-19. The sample comprised peripheral blood.

Here the CDR3 reads CASSPRGQGGSPLHF. The CDR3, as DNA: TGTGCCAGCTCCCCCAGGGGACAGGGCGGATCACCCCTCCACTTT. This chain links TRBV18 with TRBJ1-6; 9 bases match TRBD1. Trimming took 6 bases from V and 10 from J; bases not matched to a gene: 10. The CDR3 length is 15 residues. Germline V gene sequence: CDR1 KGHSH, CDR2 LQKENI. Full variable domain (rest looked up from reference TRBV18 and TRBJ1-6): NAGVMQNPRHLVRRRGQEARLRCSPMKGHSHVYWYRQLPEEGLKFMVYLQKENIIDESGMPKERFSAEFPKEGPSILRIQQVVRGDSAAYFCASSPRGQGGSPLHFGNGTRLTVT.